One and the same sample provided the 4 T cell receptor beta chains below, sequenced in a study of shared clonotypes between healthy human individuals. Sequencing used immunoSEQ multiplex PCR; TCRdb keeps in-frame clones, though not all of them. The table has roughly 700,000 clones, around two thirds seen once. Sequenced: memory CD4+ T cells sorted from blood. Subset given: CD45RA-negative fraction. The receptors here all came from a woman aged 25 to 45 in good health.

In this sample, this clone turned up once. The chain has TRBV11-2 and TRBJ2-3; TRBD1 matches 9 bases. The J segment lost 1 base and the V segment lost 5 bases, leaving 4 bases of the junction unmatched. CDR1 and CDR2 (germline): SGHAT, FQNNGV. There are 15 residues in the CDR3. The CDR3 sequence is CASSLWTGGTDTQYF. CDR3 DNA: TGTGCCAGCAGCCTTTGGACAGGGGGCACAGATACGCAGTATTTT.

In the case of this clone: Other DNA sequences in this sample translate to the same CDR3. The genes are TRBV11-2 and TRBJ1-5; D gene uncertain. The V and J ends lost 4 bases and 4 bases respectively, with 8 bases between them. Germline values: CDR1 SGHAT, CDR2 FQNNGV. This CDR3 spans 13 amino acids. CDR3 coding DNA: TGTGCCAGCAGCTCCTACCCAAATCAGCCCCAGCATTTT. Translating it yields CASSSYPNQPQHF.

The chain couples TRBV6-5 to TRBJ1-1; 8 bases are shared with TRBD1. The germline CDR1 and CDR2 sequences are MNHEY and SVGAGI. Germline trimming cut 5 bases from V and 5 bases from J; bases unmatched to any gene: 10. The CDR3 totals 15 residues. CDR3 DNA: TGTGCCAGCAGTACCCGGACAGGGAGGCGAACTGAAGCTTTCTTT. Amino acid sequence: CASSTRTGRRTEAFF.

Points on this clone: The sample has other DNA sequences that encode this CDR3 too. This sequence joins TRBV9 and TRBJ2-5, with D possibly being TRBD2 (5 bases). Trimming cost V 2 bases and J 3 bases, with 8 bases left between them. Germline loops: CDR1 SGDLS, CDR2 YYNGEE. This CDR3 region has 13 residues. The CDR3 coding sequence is TGTGCCAGCAGCGTGAGCGGTGAAGAGACCCAGTACTTC. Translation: CASSVSGEETQYF.